The entry below describes one T cell receptor (beta chain). Its antigen is as yet unknown. It was via CD45RO/CCR7/CD25/CD127/CD95/CD27 that CD4+ naive, central memory, regulatory and stem cell-like memory cells were sorted. This entry belongs to a study of beta chain features in type 1 diabetes. For the study at large: Healthy donors and patients showed comparable age, gender and cell yields. Researchers looked at about 110 million sorted cells across all samples.

Study-wide findings and caveats: Patients with Type 1 diabetes showed moderately but significantly shorter TCRB CDR3s in all four CD4+ subsets. At VDJ recombination sites, type 1 diabetes patients had fewer insertions and more deleted nucleotides.

cDNA synthesis used the whole RNA isolate, giving expressed TCRB sequences. The repertoire was sequenced with immunoSEQ multiplex PCR; TCRdb's copy has only in-frame clones and lacks some. This table has fewer than 450,000 clones, approximately 15% appearing once. In germline, CDR1 is LNHNV, CDR2 YYDKDF (reference sequence). The CDR3 sequence is 16 residues long. V lost 3 bases, J lost 3 bases, and 7 bases stayed unmatched. The sample comprised naive CD4+ T cells from blood. The chain links TRBV15 to TRBJ1-4, with TRBD1 identical over 7 bases. This clonotype was obtained from a woman aged 18-35 years with type 1 diabetes. DNA of the CDR3: TGTGCCACCAGCAGGGACCACCAGGGGGCTAATGAAAAACTGTTTTTT. This codes for CATSRDHQGANEKLFF.